The clone carrying this TCR beta chain was detected only a few times. The CDR3 is 16 amino acids. V lost 3 bases and J lost 3; bases outside the gene matches: 5. CDR1 and CDR2 from the germline V gene are SGHAT and FQNNGV. This record belongs to a study of human T cells and chemical hapten exposure. TCRdb re-analysed the RACE reads in MiXCR, keeping a single row per CDR3 protein. The sample contains some 90,000 distinct CDR3 sequences, roughly a tenth of which appear only once. Time point defined: patch test 3, about 24 weeks after DPC sensitization. The sample's treatment: therapeutic diphenylcyclopropenone sensitization with weekly scalp DPC.

The J gene is TRBJ2-2, the V gene TRBV11-2; TRBD1 matches at 9 bases. The TCR sequence derives from a woman aged 25 to 39 with alopecia areata. Some clones in this sample may be carry-over from other donors' samples. This sample comprised whole blood, obtained in connection with sensitization to the hapten diphenylcyclopropenone (DPC). CDR3 loop: CASSFGQGMDTGELFF. The CDR3 nucleotides read TGTGCCAGCAGCTTTGGACAGGGGATGGACACCGGGGAGCTGTTTTTT.